The 13 T cell receptor beta chains presented below share a single source sample, sequenced in a study of blood T cell repertoires in COVID-19. The repertoire was sequenced with immunoSEQ multiplex PCR; TCRdb's copy has only in-frame clones and lacks some. The table lists about 140,000 clones, about 80% of them singletons. Input material: peripheral blood. Every receptor here comes from a human donor in a cohort sampled during active COVID-19.

The chain carries TRBV5-1 and TRBJ2-7, with 7 bases fitting TRBD2. The length of the CDR3 is 16 residues. Unmatched junction bases numbered 7, after V lost 1 base and J lost 0 bases. CDR1 and CDR2 from the germline V gene are SGHRS and YFSETQ. CDR3 DNA: TGCGCCAGCAGCTTGTGGGGGGGGGACGACTCCTACGAGCAGTACTTC. Protein: CASSLWGGDDSYEQYF.

The rearrangement uses TRBV12-3 or TRBV12-4 and TRBJ2-6; D is possibly TRBD2 (5 bases). The CDR3 length is 13 residues. Trimming took 8 bases from V and 0 from J, leaving 5 bases between them. The CDR3, as DNA: TGTGCCAGCCGGGACTCTGGGGCCAACGTCCTGACTTTC. This encodes CASRDSGANVLTF.

A word on this clone: It may be a read error: a sequence one base away is much more abundant. The chain has TRBV5-5 and TRBJ2-3, with D possibly TRBD1 on 5 matching bases. In germline, CDR1 is SGHKS, CDR2 YYEKEE (reference sequence). The CDR3 is made up of 14 amino acids. V shed 2 bases and J shed 0 bases, with 7 bases lying between them. CDR3 in DNA: TGTGCCAGCAGCTTAGGGGCTAGCACAGATACGCAGTATTTT. This sequence encodes CASSLGASTDTQYF.

The chain carries TRBV29-1 and TRBJ1-1; D gene uncertain. Germline V gives CDR1 SQVTM, CDR2 ANQGSEA. V gave up 7 bases and J gave up 0 bases, with 15 bases separating them. The CDR3 consists of 14 residues. DNA of the CDR3: TGCAGCGCCAACTCGGGTCTGATGAACACTGAAGCTTTCTTT. Translated: CSANSGLMNTEAFF.

The rearrangement links TRBV5-1 to TRBJ2-7, with a weak D call TRBD1 (5 bases). This CDR3 region has 12 residues. V gave up 0 bases and J gave up 6 bases, with 7 bases separating them. Germline V CDR1 and CDR2: SGHRS, YFSETQ. The CDR3 sequence: CASSLVGAEQYF. The CDR3 DNA is TGCGCCAGCAGCTTGGTTGGGGCCGAGCAGTACTTC. Full variable domain (remainder filled in from reference TRBV5-1 and TRBJ2-7): KAGVTQTPRYLIKTRGQQVTLSCSPISGHRSVSWYQQTPGQGLQFLFEYFSETQRNKGNFPGRFSGRQFSNSRSEMNVSTLELGDSALYLCASSLVGAEQYFGPGTRLTVT.

The V gene is TRBV30, the J gene TRBJ1-3; the D is unclear. CDR1 GTSNPN and CDR2 SVGIG come from the germline V gene (reference sequence). V was pared by 5 bases and J by 0 bases, with 5 bases between. The CDR3 sequence is 12 residues long. The CDR3 DNA sequence: TGTGCCTGGGACTACTCTGGAAACACCATATATTTT. Translated, it gives CAWDYSGNTIYF.

The rearrangement links TRBV12-3 or TRBV12-4 to TRBJ1-4; no definite D call. The CDR3 extends over 11 amino acids. V lost 7 bases and J 14 bases, leaving 14 bases between the germline ends. CDR3 in amino acids: CASTPGGNLFF. CDR3 coding DNA: TGTGCCAGCACCCCAGGAGGCAACCTGTTTTTT.

The CDR3 reads CAGDPGIPKNIQYF. The CDR3 DNA reads TGTGCCGGCGACCCAGGGATCCCCAAAAACATTCAGTACTTC. The chain employs TRBV5-3 and TRBJ2-4, with D tentatively TRBD1 (5 bases). TRBV5-3 is known as an ORF, though its function is uncertain. The length of the CDR3 is 14 residues. V lost 10 bases to trimming and J lost 2 bases, with 16 bases between them.

This chain uses TRBV21-1 with TRBJ2-3; the DNA was not used to check the table's D call, TRBD1. TRBV21-1 is noted as a pseudogene. CDR3 length: 16 amino acids. The CDR3 nucleotides are TGTGCCAGCAGCGTTATGTACAGGGGGAGGTCTGATACGCAGTATTTT. Amino acids: CASSVMYRGRSDTQYF.

V gene TRBV5-6 combines with J gene TRBJ1-1; 9 bases are shared with TRBD1. CDR3 length: 13 amino acids. CDR1 SGHDT and CDR2 YYEEEE come from the germline V gene. The V and J ends lost 5 bases and 5 bases, in that order; junction bases with no gene match: 4. In DNA form, the CDR3 reads TGTGCCAGCAGTGGGACAGGGTTGACTGAAGCTTTCTTT. Amino acid sequence: CASSGTGLTEAFF.

The chain has TRBV4-2 and TRBJ1-5; no definite D call. Germline-derived CDR1 and CDR2 are LGHNA and YNFKEQ. Trimming removed 2 bases at V and 7 bases at J, with 18 bases between. The CDR3 totals 16 residues. CDR3 nucleotides: TGTGCCAGCAGCCAACGGACGGGGAGCGAGGGACAGCCCCAGCATTTT. Translating gives CASSQRTGSEGQPQHF.

This clone came up a few times. The chain uses TRBV5-5 and TRBJ2-1; D possibly corresponds to TRBD1 (5 bases). Germline assignment: CDR1 SGHKS and CDR2 YYEKEE (reference sequence). Trimming cost V 3 bases and J 2 bases, with 12 bases left between them. The CDR3 has 15 amino acids. CDR3 DNA: TGTGCCAGCAGCTCGGCTGACAGAACCTACAATGAGCAGTTCTTC. It specifies CASSSADRTYNEQFF.

This clone showed up just a few times. This chain joins TRBV12-1 and TRBJ1-1; the table's D call TRBD1 went unverified against the DNA. TRBV12-1 is a pseudogene locus. The CDR3 spans 18 residues. CDR3 DNA: TGTGCCAGCAGCTTTGACCCGAGACAGGCCAGGGGGTACACTGAAGCTTTCTTT. Amino acid sequence: CASSFDPRQARGYTEAFF.